This TCR beta chain was identified in a study of cytotoxic CD8 clonotypes in ibrutinib-treated CLL. Overall study: Median treatment time before response sampling was over 9 months, range 6 to 36.

Whole-study findings and limits: Few clonotypes were public, and these shrank or held steady under treatment. Baseline-level clonality went beyond age-matched healthy donors and moved in step with circulating CD8+ T-cell counts.

Deletions cut 0 bases from V and 4 bases from J, with 15 bases between. CDR1 LGHNA and CDR2 YSLEER come from the germline V gene. The CDR3 is 16 amino acids. Data came from immunoSEQ multiplex PCR; TCRdb stores just in-frame clones and leaves some out. This repertoire shows 250,000 to 350,000 clones, around 76% found once; its top ten account for around 5.3%. As regards this clone: Its antigen is not identified.

The sample consisted of PBMCs, taken at disease progression, from a patient treated with ibrutinib. This chain connects TRBV4-3 to TRBJ1-2; weak D call: TRBD1 (5 bases). The TCR comes from a human donor with chronic lymphocytic leukemia. Written as DNA, the CDR3 is TGCGCCAGCAGCCAAGATGGAGGGGTCCTCCCCTATGGCTACACCTTC. This gives the protein CASSQDGGVLPYGYTF.